This T cell receptor (beta chain) emerged from a study of identical twins. Germline CDR1 is MNHEY and CDR2 is SVGAGI. V lost 0 bases, J lost 3 bases, and 11 bases lay in between. CDR3 length: 15 residues. Template switching, a step in the protocol, added a universal primer site, and cDNA carried unique molecular identifiers. TCRdb re-called the 5' RACE reads with MiXCR, one entry per CDR3 protein. The sample includes some 240,000 distinct CDR3 sequences, roughly 8% of them seen just once. Study findings and constraints: Abundant beta clonotypes from cord blood had fewer insertions, unlike memory repertoires, which showed none. Twin-shared out-of-frame alpha sequences showed excess low generation probability.

At least ten counts were recorded for this clonotype. Its specificity is unknown. Separately, the same data were catalogued under a study of yellow fever vaccine responses in identical twins. That report notes: Among the twins, the vaccine T cell response reportedly seemed partly convergent and partly personalized.

The sequencing input was CD8+ T cells sorted from blood. The source is a young woman in good health. The gene calls are TRBV6-5 and TRBJ2-5; the D gene is possibly TRBD2 (5 bases). CDR3 bases: TGTGCCAGCAGTTACTCTGGGAGATGGGAAGAGACCCAGTACTTC. Translation gives CASSYSGRWEETQYF.